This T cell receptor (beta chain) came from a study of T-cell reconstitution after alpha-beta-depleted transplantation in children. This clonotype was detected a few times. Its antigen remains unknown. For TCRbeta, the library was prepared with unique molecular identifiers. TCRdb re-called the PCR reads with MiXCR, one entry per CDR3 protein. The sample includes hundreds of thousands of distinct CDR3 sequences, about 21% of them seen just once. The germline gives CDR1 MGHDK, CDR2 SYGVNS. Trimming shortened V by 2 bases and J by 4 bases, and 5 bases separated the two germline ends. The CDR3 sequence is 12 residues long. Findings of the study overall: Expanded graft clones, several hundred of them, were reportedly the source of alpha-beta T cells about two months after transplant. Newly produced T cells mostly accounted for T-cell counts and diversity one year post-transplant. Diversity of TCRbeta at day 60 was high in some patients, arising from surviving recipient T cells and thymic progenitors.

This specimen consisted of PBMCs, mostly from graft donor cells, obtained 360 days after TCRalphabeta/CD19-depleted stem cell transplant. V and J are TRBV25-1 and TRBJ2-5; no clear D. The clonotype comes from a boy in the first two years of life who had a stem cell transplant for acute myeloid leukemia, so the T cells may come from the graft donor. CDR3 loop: CASSEPGETQYF. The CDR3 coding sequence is TGTGCCAGCAGTGAACCGGGAGAGACCCAGTACTTC.